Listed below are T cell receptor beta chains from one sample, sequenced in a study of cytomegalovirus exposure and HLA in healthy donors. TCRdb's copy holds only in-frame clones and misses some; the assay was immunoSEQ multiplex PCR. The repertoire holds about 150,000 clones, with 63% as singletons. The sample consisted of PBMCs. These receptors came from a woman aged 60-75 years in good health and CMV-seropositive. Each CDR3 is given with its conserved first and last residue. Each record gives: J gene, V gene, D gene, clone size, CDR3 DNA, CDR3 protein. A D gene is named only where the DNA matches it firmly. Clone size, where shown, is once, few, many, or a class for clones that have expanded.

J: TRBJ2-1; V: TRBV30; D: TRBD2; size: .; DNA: TGTGCCTGGAGTCGGACTAGCGGGAGGGCGCTCTACAATGAGCAGTTCTTC; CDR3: CAWSRTSGRALYNEQFF
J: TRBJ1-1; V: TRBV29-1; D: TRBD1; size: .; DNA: TGCAGCGCTACCGGGACAGGGGCCCTGAACACTGAAGCTTTCTTT; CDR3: CSATGTGALNTEAFF
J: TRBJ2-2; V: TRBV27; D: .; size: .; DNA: TGTGCCAGCAGTTTACAGGAGGTGAACACCGGGGAGCTGTTTTTT; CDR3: CASSLQEVNTGELFF
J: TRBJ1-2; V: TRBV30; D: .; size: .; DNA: TGTGCCTGGAGGGCAGGGAAGGATGGCTACACCTTC; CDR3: CAWRAGKDGYTF
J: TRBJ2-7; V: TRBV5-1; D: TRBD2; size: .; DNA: TGCGCCAGCAGCTTCGGGACTAGCGGGATAGACGAGCAGTACTTC; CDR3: CASSFGTSGIDEQYF
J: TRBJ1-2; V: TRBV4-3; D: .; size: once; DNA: TGCGCCAGCAGCCACGCCACCGGAGGACGTGGGATACCTGGCTACACCTTC; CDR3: CASSHATGGRGIPGYTF
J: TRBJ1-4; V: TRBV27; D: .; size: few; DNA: TGTGCCAGCCAACGGGGGGGTAGCAGTGAAAAACTGTTTTTT; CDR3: CASQRGGSSEKLFF
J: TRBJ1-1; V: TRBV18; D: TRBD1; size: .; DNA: TGTGCCAGCTCACCGGGACAGGGTCGGACTGAAGCTTTCTTT; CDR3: CASSPGQGRTEAFF
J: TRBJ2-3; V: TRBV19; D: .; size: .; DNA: TGTGCCAGTAACCGAGCGGGCCCGGGCGATACGCAGTATTTT; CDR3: CASNRAGPGDTQYF
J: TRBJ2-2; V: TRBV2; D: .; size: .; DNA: TGTGCCAGCAGTGAATCTAGTAGGGGCGGGGAGCTGTTTTTT; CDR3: CASSESSRGGELFF
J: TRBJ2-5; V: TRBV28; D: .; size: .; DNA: TGTGCCAGCAGCCGGAACGACAGGGAGACCCAGTACTTC; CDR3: CASSRNDRETQYF
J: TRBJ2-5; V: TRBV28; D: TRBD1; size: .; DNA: TGTGCCAGCAGTTTCCCGGGACAGGGAGGAGAGACCCAGTACTTC; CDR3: CASSFPGQGGETQYF
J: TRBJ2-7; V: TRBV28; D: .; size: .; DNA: TGTGCCAGCAGGAGATCTGTCTACGAGCAGTACTTC; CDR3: CASRRSVYEQYF
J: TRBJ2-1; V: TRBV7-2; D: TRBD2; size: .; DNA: TGTGCCAGCAGCTTAGTCGGGACTAGCTTCAATGAGCAGTTCTTC; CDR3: CASSLVGTSFNEQFF
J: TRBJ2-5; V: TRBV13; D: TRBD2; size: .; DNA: TGTGCCAGCAGCTTAGGCCGACTAGCGGGAGCTAGAGAGACCCAGTACTTC; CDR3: CASSLGRLAGARETQYF
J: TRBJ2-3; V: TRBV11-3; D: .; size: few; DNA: TGTGCCAGCAGCTTAGATCTCACAGATACGCAGTATTTT; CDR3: CASSLDLTDTQYF
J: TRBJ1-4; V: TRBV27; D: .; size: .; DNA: TGTGCCAGCACCCGACACGGCAGGTCCGGAAAACTGTTTTTT; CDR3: CASTRHGRSGKLFF
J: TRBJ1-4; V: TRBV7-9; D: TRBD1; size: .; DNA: TGTGCCAGCAGCCCTAACAGGGGGACTAATGAAAAACTGTTTTTT; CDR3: CASSPNRGTNEKLFF
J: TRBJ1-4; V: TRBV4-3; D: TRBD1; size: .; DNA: TGCGCCAGCAGCCAAGACTGGGACAGGGGGCCAACTAATGAAAAACTGTTTTTT; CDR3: CASSQDWDRGPTNEKLFF
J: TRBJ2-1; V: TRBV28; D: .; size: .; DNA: TGTGCCAGCAGTTTATTTTGGGCAGAAGGGGCTTACAATGAGCAGTTCTTC; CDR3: CASSLFWAEGAYNEQFF
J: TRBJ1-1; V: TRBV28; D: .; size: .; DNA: TGTGCCAGCAGCCTTCCTATATCTACGAACACTGAAGCTTTCTTT; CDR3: CASSLPISTNTEAFF
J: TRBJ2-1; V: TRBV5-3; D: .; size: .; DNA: TGTGCCAGAACCCTTCGGAGCTCCTACAATGAGCAGTTCTTC; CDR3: CARTLRSSYNEQFF
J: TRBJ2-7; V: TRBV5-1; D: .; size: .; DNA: TGCGCCAGCAGCTTGGAACTAGACTCCTACGAGCAGTACTTC; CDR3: CASSLELDSYEQYF
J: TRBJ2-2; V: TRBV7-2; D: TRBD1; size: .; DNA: TGTGCCAGCAGCCTGGGACAGGGGCGAGGGGAGCTGTTTTTT; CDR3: CASSLGQGRGELFF
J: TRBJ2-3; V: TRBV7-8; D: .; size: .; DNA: TGTGCCAGCAGCCTGGGGGGAGGTCGGAGCACAGATACGCAGTATTTT; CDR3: CASSLGGGRSTDTQYF
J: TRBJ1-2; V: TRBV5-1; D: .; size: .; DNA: TGCGCCAGCAGCTTGGCCCGCAGGCAGAACTATGGCTACACCTTC; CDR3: CASSLARRQNYGYTF
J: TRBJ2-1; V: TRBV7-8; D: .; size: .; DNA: TGTGCCAGCAGCTTAGTGAGGACACCTCACTATGAGCAGTTCTTC; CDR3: CASSLVRTPHYEQFF
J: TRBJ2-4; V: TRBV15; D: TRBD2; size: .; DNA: TGTGCCACCAGCACGACTAGAGGGACTACCAAAAACATTCAGTACTTC; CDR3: CATSTTRGTTKNIQYF
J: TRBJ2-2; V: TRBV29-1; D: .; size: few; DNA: TGCAGCGTTGGAGCCGGGGAGCTGTTTTTT; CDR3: CSVGAGELFF
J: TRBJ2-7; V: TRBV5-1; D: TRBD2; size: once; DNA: TGCGCCAGCAGCTTGGGACTAGCGCTTTCCTACGAGCAGTACTTC; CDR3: CASSLGLALSYEQYF
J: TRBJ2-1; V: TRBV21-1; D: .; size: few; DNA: TGTGCCAGCAGCCGGAGTGCGGGATCGTCCTACAATGAGCAGTTCTTC; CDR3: CASSRSAGSSYNEQFF
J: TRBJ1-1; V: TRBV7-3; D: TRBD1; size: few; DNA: TGTGCCAGCAGCCCAACAGGGGGCGAGGGAGCGACTGAAGCTTTCTTT; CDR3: CASSPTGGEGATEAFF